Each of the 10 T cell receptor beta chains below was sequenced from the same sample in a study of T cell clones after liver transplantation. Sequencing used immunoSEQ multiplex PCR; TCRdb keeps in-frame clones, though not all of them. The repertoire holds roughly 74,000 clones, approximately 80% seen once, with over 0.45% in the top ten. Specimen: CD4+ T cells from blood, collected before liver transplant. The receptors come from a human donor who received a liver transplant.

The CDR3 sequence is CASMGGRGAYEQYF. CDR3 DNA sequence: TGTGCCAGCATGGGGGGGAGGGGGGCCTACGAGCAGTACTTC. The chain employs TRBV2 and TRBJ2-7, with D possibly TRBD2 on 7 matching bases. The CDR3 loop spans 14 amino acids. Trimming shortened V by 7 bases and J by 2 bases, and 15 bases separated the two germline ends. Germline V lookup: CDR1 SNHLY, CDR2 FYNNEI.

The CDR3 sequence: CASSQGEGNEQFF. The CDR3, as DNA: TGTGCCAGCTCACAAGGGGAGGGGAATGAGCAGTTCTTC. This chain links TRBV18 with TRBJ2-1; TRBD2 agrees at 7 bases. The CDR3 loop spans 13 amino acids. V shed 4 bases, J shed 7 bases, and the junction held 4 bases outside the gene matches. Per the germline V gene, CDR1 is KGHSH and CDR2 is LQKENI.

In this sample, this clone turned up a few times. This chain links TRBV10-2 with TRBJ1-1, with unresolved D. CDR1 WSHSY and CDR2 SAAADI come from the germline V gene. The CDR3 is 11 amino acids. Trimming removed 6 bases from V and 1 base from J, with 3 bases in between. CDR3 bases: TGCGCCAGCAGGGAGAACACTGAAGCTTTCTTT. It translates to CASRENTEAFF.

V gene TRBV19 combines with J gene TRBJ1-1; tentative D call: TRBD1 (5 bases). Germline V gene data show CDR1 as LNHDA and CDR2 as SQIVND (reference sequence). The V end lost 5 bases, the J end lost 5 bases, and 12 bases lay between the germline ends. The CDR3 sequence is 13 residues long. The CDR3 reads CASSAWGETEAFF. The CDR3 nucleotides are TGTGCCAGTAGTGCTTGGGGGGAAACTGAAGCTTTCTTT.

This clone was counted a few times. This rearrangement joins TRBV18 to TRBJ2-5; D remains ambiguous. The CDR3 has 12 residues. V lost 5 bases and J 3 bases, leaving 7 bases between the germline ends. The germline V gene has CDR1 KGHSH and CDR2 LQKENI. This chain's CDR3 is CASSNRKETQYF. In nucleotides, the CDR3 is TGTGCCAGCTCAAACCGAAAAGAGACCCAGTACTTC.

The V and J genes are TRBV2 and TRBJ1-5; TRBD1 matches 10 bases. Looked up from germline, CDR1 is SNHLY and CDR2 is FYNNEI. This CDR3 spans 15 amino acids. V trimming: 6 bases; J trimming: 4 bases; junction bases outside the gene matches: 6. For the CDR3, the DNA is TGTGCCAGCAGAGTAGGGGACAGGGGAAATCAGCCCCAGCATTTT. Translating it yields CASRVGDRGNQPQHF.

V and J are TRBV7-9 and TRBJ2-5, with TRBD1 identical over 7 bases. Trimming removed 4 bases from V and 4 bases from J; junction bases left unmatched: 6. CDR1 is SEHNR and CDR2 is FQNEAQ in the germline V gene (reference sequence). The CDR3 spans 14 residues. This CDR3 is CASSSNRGAETQYF. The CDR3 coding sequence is TGTGCCAGCAGCTCCAACAGGGGAGCAGAGACCCAGTACTTC.

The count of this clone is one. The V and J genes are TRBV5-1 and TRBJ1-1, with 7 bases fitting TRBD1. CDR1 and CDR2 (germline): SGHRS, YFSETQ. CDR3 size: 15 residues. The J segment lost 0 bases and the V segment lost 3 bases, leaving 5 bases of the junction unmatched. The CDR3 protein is CASSWGTDLNTEAFF. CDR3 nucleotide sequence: TGCGCCAGCAGCTGGGGGACAGACTTGAACACTGAAGCTTTCTTT.

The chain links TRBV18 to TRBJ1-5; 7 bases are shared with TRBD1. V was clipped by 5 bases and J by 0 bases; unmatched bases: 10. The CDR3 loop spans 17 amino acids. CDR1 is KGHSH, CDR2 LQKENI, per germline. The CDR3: CASSTWDSMYSNQPQHF. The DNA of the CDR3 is TGTGCCAGCTCAACTTGGGACAGTATGTATAGCAATCAGCCCCAGCATTTT.

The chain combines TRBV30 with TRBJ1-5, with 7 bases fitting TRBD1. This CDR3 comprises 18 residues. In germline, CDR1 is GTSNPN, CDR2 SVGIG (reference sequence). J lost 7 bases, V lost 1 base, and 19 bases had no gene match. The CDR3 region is CAWSAPPLTGRYGQPQHF. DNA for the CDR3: TGTGCCTGGAGTGCCCCCCCTCTGACAGGGCGGTATGGGCAGCCCCAGCATTTT.